The 29 T cell receptor beta chains below come from one sample, sequenced in a study of shared clonotypes between healthy human individuals. TCRdb's table, derived via immunoSEQ multiplex PCR, lists solely in-frame clones and lacks some. The sample lists over 1.5 million clones, under 99% occurring once. Sequencing used naive CD4+ T cells sorted from blood. Noted subset: CD45RA+ positively selected. The receptors stem from a man aged 25 to 45 in good health.

The chain is built from TRBV9 and TRBJ2-3, with D possibly being TRBD2 (5 bases). Trimming removed 4 bases at V and 2 bases at J, with 11 bases between. The CDR3 extends over 14 amino acids. Germline values: CDR1 SGDLS, CDR2 YYNGEE. In nucleotides, the CDR3 is TGTGCCAGCAGCCTCAGGACTTTCACAGATACGCAGTATTTT. It codes for CASSLRTFTDTQYF.

V is TRBV6-5 and J is TRBJ1-5; D unclear. CDR1 is MNHEY and CDR2 is SVGAGI in the germline V gene. The CDR3 contains 12 residues. Trimming took off 5 bases at V and 9 bases at J, with 11 bases between the two ends. The CDR3 DNA reads as TGTGCCAGCAGTCCCCGAGGGAGGCCCCAGCATTTT. Translating gives CASSPRGRPQHF.

J is TRBJ2-4 and V is TRBV6-6; no clear D gene. Trimming pared 9 bases from V and 2 bases from J, leaving 8 bases between. The CDR3 sequence is 12 residues long. CDR1 and CDR2 from the germline V gene are MNHNY and SVGAGI (reference sequence). Here the CDR3 DNA reads TGTGCCAGTTCATATACCAAAAACATTCAGTACTTC. The encoded protein is CASSYTKNIQYF.

This chain links TRBV5-1 with TRBJ2-1; no firm D call. Trimming pared 2 bases from V and 8 bases from J, leaving 11 bases between. This CDR3 is 13 amino acids long. Germline CDR1 reads SGHRS; CDR2 reads YFSETQ. The CDR3 region is CASSFSPMDEQFF. The CDR3 DNA reads TGCGCCAGCAGCTTTTCACCTATGGATGAGCAGTTCTTC.

This clone occurred once. An end of the junction differs from the germline gene, which may be a read error. V gene TRBV2 combines with J gene TRBJ2-7; the D is unclear. CDR1 SNHLY and CDR2 FYNNEI come from the germline V gene. The CDR3 runs 9 residues. CDR3 coding DNA: TGTGCCAGCAGGGCTCCCCGCGACTTC. It codes for CASRAPRDF.

V is TRBV5-8 and J is TRBJ2-7, with D tentatively TRBD2 (5 bases). The CDR3 spans 15 residues. Germline CDR1 is SGHTS and CDR2 is YDEGEE. Trimming pared 4 bases from V and 2 bases from J, leaving 16 bases between. In DNA, the CDR3 is TGTGCCAGCAGCCCCGAGACTAACCTACCCTACGAGCAGTACTTC. Translating it yields CASSPETNLPYEQYF. Full variable domain (outside the CDR3, taken from reference TRBV5-8 and TRBJ2-7): EAGVTQSPTHLIKTRGQQATLRCSPISGHTSVYWYQQALGLGLQFLLWYDEGEERNRGNFPPRFSGRQFPNYSSELNVNALELEDSALYLCASSPETNLPYEQYFGPGTRLTVT.

The chain combines TRBV2 with TRBJ2-1; a possible D gene is TRBD2 (6 bases). The length of the CDR3 is 18 residues. V shed 6 bases and J shed 6 bases, with 27 bases lying between them. Germline V gene data show CDR1 as SNHLY and CDR2 as FYNNEI. The CDR3 coding sequence is TGTGCCAGCAGAGATACGTGGCCTGATAGCGGTATGATCAATGAGCAGTTCTTC. Amino acid sequence: CASRDTWPDSGMINEQFF.

V is TRBV18 and J is TRBJ2-3; 7 bases match TRBD1. The CDR3 runs to 17 residues. The V segment lost 6 bases and the J segment 4 bases; nucleotides outside the gene matches: 16. Germline values: CDR1 KGHSH, CDR2 LQKENI. The CDR3 region is CASSRRRDSPVPDTQYF. The CDR3 bases are TGTGCCAGCTCCCGGCGCCGGGACAGCCCCGTCCCAGATACGCAGTATTTT. The variable domain in full, with the rest retrieved from reference TRBV18 and TRBJ2-3, is NAGVMQNPRHLVRRRGQEARLRCSPMKGHSHVYWYRQLPEEGLKFMVYLQKENIIDESGMPKERFSAEFPKEGPSILRIQQVVRGDSAAYFCASSRRRDSPVPDTQYFGPGTRLTVL.

V usage is TRBV2 and J usage is TRBJ2-1; 13 bases match TRBD2. The germline V gene encodes CDR1 SNHLY and CDR2 FYNNEI. The CDR3 is made up of 20 amino acids. Trimming at V came to 2 bases and at J to 8 bases, leaving 18 bases not matched to a gene. CDR3 DNA: TGTGCCAGCAGTGAACGACAAACAGGGCCGAGACTAGCGGGAGGTTATGAGCAGTTCTTC. Amino acids: CASSERQTGPRLAGGYEQFF. Variable domain in full (rest from reference TRBV2 and TRBJ2-1): EPEVTQTPSHQVTQMGQEVILRCVPISNHLYFYWYRQILGQKVEFLVSFYNNEISEKSEIFDDQFSVERPDGSNFTLKIRSTKLEDSAMYFCASSERQTGPRLAGGYEQFFGPGTRLTVL.

V and J are TRBV5-1 and TRBJ1-5; D not certain. This CDR3 has 15 residues. Germline V gene lookup returns CDR1 SGHRS and CDR2 YFSETQ. V lost 4 bases and J lost 0, with 11 bases in between. Written as DNA, the CDR3 is TGCGCCAGCAGCCCTTACAGCTATAGCAATCAGCCCCAGCATTTT. This gives the protein CASSPYSYSNQPQHF.

The rearrangement uses TRBV29-1 and TRBJ1-1; D not certain. The germline V gene encodes CDR1 SQVTM and CDR2 ANQGSEA. The V end was cut by 3 bases, the J end by 4 bases, with 15 bases between. This CDR3 comprises 14 residues. CDR3 loop: CSVDAAGGGTEAFF. DNA of the CDR3: TGCAGCGTTGATGCGGCAGGCGGAGGCACTGAAGCTTTCTTT.

The rearrangement joins TRBV5-1 to TRBJ2-2, with 8 bases identical to TRBD2. The CDR3 covers 15 residues. Germline-derived CDR1 and CDR2 are SGHRS and YFSETQ. V lost 4 bases, J lost 7 bases, and 9 bases stayed unmatched. This CDR3 reads CASSPLGGRNGELFF. The CDR3 coding sequence is TGCGCCAGCAGCCCCCTGGGCGGGAGGAACGGGGAGCTGTTTTTT.

V usage is TRBV18 and J usage is TRBJ1-1; D ambiguous. Deletions cut 1 base from V and 7 bases from J, with 13 bases between. Germline CDR1 is KGHSH and CDR2 is LQKENI. This CDR3 is built from 14 residues. The CDR3 DNA reads as TGTGCCAGCTCACCACTGGGGAGTACCGGTGAAGCTTTCTTT. Translation: CASSPLGSTGEAFF.

Regarding this clone: The same CDR3 also results from other DNA sequences found in this sample. The genes are TRBV28 and TRBJ2-7; D ambiguous. The CDR3 totals 11 residues. The V and J ends lost 4 bases and 4 bases respectively, with 5 bases between them. Germline V gives CDR1 MDHEN, CDR2 SYDVKM. The CDR3 sequence: CASSWGYEQYF. The CDR3 DNA follows: TGTGCCAGCAGTTGGGGTTACGAGCAGTACTTC.

A word on this clone: The sample carries other DNA sequences with the same CDR3. The chain recombines TRBV9 with TRBJ2-2, with TRBD1 identical over 8 bases. The CDR3 has 15 amino acids. Germline values: CDR1 SGDLS, CDR2 YYNGEE. The V gene end was trimmed by 2 bases and the J gene end by 4 bases; junction bases not matched to a gene: 4. CDR3 nucleotides: TGTGCCAGCAGCGTCCAGGGGGCCGGCACCGGGGAGCTGTTTTTT. It encodes CASSVQGAGTGELFF.

The rearrangement joins TRBV25-1 to TRBJ2-2, with D uncertain. CDR1 is MGHDK, CDR2 SYGVNS, per germline. Trimming left V 3 bases short and J 2 bases short, with 10 bases between. This CDR3 contains 15 residues. CDR3 in amino acids: CASSESLRNTGELFF. Written as DNA, the CDR3 is TGTGCCAGCAGTGAGAGTCTACGAAACACCGGGGAGCTGTTTTTT.

The V gene is TRBV30, the J gene TRBJ2-4; perhaps TRBD2 as D (6 bases). The CDR3 covers 13 residues. Per the germline V gene, CDR1 is GTSNPN and CDR2 is SVGIG (reference sequence). With 2 bases removed from V and 4 bases from J, the gap between germline ends came to 9 bases. The CDR3, as DNA: TGTGCCTGGAGTCCTCGGGGGAAAAACATTCAGTACTTC. Protein sequence: CAWSPRGKNIQYF.

This chain joins TRBV28 and TRBJ2-1; 7 bases match TRBD2. The CDR3 totals 15 residues. Germline CDR1 MDHEN, CDR2 SYDVKM. After removal of 5 bases from V and 7 bases from J, the junction contained 11 bases not matched to a gene. CDR3 in DNA: TGTGCCAGCAGTCAATCGGCCATGGGAGGGAATGAGCAGTTCTTC. This sequence encodes CASSQSAMGGNEQFF. Together with reference TRBV28 and TRBJ2-1, the CDR3 gives the full variable domain: DVKVTQSSRYLVKRTGEKVFLECVQDMDHENMFWYRQDPGLGLRLIYFSYDVKMKEKGDIPEGYSVSREKKERFSLILESASTNQTSMYLCASSQSAMGGNEQFFGPGTRLTVL.

The V and J genes are TRBV5-1 and TRBJ2-5, with 7 bases lining up with TRBD2. The J segment lost 5 bases and the V segment lost 4 bases, leaving 8 bases of the junction unmatched. The CDR3 is 14 amino acids. CDR1 and CDR2 from the germline V gene are SGHRS and YFSETQ. The CDR3 sequence is CASSPLGLEETQYF. CDR3 DNA sequence: TGCGCCAGCAGCCCTTTAGGACTAGAGGAGACCCAGTACTTC.

The J gene is TRBJ2-1, the V gene TRBV5-1, with TRBD2 as a possible D gene (7 bases). This CDR3 is built from 15 residues. V lost 4 bases to trimming and J lost 2 bases, with 13 bases between them. Germline V CDR1 and CDR2: SGHRS, YFSETQ. The CDR3 region has the DNA TGCGCCAGCAGCGGGGGGCGGGAGCCCTACAATGAGCAGTTCTTC. Its protein is CASSGGREPYNEQFF.

The chain uses TRBV28 and TRBJ1-5, with D tentatively TRBD1 (6 bases). Germline loops: CDR1 MDHEN, CDR2 SYDVKM. This CDR3 comprises 12 residues. V was trimmed by 8 bases and J by 9 bases, leaving 14 bases between them. The DNA of the CDR3 is TGTGCCAGCTGGGGGGGCGGCGGGCCCCAGCATTTT. Its protein is CASWGGGGPQHF. Full variable domain (rest looked up from reference TRBV28 and TRBJ1-5): DVKVTQSSRYLVKRTGEKVFLECVQDMDHENMFWYRQDPGLGLRLIYFSYDVKMKEKGDIPEGYSVSREKKERFSLILESASTNQTSMYLCASWGGGGPQHFGDGTRLSIL.

The genes are TRBV19 and TRBJ2-7, with TRBD2 matching 8 bases. Germline values: CDR1 LNHDA, CDR2 SQIVND (reference sequence). J was trimmed by 1 base and V by 6 bases; bases with no gene match: 5. CDR3 length: 14 amino acids. DNA of the CDR3: TGTGCCAGTAGGGTGACTAGCGTATCCTACGAGCAGTACTTC. It codes for CASRVTSVSYEQYF.

The chain has TRBV5-6 and TRBJ2-7; TRBD2 aligns across 14 bases. This CDR3 is built from 16 residues. The V gene's germline CDR1 is SGHDT and CDR2 YYEEEE. The V and J ends lost 1 base and 7 bases, in that order; junction bases with no gene match: 7. CDR3 loop: CASSLFPTSGRAEQYF. In DNA form, the CDR3 reads TGTGCCAGCAGCTTGTTTCCGACTAGCGGGAGGGCGGAGCAGTACTTC.

This chain links TRBV7-9 with TRBJ2-7; D is unclear. V was trimmed by 4 bases and J by 3 bases, leaving 16 bases between them. CDR1 SEHNR and CDR2 FQNEAQ come from the germline V gene (reference sequence). The CDR3 has 15 amino acids. The CDR3 here is CASSSPATQHYEQYF. CDR3 in DNA: TGTGCCAGCAGCTCTCCAGCGACCCAGCACTACGAGCAGTACTTC.

This chain joins TRBV19 and TRBJ1-4, with D hard to call. Trimming removed 7 bases from V and 7 bases from J, with 13 bases in between. CDR1 is LNHDA and CDR2 is SQIVND in the germline V gene (reference sequence). This CDR3 contains 13 residues. The CDR3 loop reads CASTRTAGEKLFF. CDR3 coding DNA: TGTGCCAGTACTCGGACCGCGGGTGAAAAACTGTTTTTT.

CDR3 in DNA: TGTGCCAGCAGCTTAGCGTCATGGACAGGGGGGGACTACGAGCAGTACTTC. Encoded protein: CASSLASWTGGDYEQYF. J is TRBJ2-7 and V is TRBV7-2, with TRBD1 matching 10 bases. V lost 0 bases and J lost 3; bases outside the gene matches: 8. The CDR3 sequence is 17 residues long. The germline gives CDR1 SGHTA, CDR2 FQGNSA. Complete variable domain (other parts from reference TRBV7-2 and TRBJ2-7): GAGVSQSPSNKVTEKGKDVELRCDPISGHTALYWYRQSLGQGLEFLIYFQGNSAPDKSGLPSDRFSAERTGGSVSTLTIQRTQQEDSAVYLCASSLASWTGGDYEQYFGPGTRLTVT.

V and J are TRBV11-2 and TRBJ2-3; D ambiguous. CDR1 and CDR2 from the germline V gene are SGHAT and FQNNGV. V was cut by 6 bases and J by 0 bases, with 7 bases left in between. The CDR3 consists of 13 residues. As DNA, the CDR3 is TGTGCCAGCAGGACAACTAGCACAGATACGCAGTATTTT. Translated, it gives CASRTTSTDTQYF.

The chain carries TRBV5-4 and TRBJ2-2, with 13 bases lining up with TRBD2. With V trimmed by 4 bases and J by 5 bases, 8 bases remained unmatched. In germline, CDR1 is SGHNT, CDR2 YYREEE (reference sequence). The length of the CDR3 is 17 residues. The CDR3 here is CASSPGLAGVGTGELFF. The CDR3 coding sequence is TGTGCCAGCAGCCCCGGACTAGCGGGAGTGGGGACCGGGGAGCTGTTTTTT.

This chain connects TRBV6-5 to TRBJ1-5; D might be TRBD1 (6 bases). The germline CDR1 and CDR2 sequences are MNHEY and SVGAGI. V gave up 8 bases and J gave up 7 bases, with 15 bases separating them. The CDR3 covers 13 residues. The CDR3 nucleotides are TGTGCCAGCGGTACAGGGACCCACCAGCCCCAGCATTTT. Its translation: CASGTGTHQPQHF.